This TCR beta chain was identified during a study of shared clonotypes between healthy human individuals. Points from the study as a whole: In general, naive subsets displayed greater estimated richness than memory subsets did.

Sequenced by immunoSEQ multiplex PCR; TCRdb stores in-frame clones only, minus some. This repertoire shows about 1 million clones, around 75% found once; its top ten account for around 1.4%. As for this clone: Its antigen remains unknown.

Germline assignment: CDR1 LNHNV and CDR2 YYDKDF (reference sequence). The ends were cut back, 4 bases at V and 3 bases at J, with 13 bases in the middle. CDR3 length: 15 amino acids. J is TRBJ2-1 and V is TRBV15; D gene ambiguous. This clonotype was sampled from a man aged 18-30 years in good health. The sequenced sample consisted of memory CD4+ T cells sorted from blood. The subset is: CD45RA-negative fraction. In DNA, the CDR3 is TGTGCCACCAGCAAAGGAACGGCTAACTACAATGAGCAGTTCTTC. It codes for CATSKGTANYNEQFF. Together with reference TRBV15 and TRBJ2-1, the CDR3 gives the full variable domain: DAMVIQNPRYQVTQFGKPVTLSCSQTLNHNVMYWYQQKSSQAPKLLFHYYDKDFNNEADTPDNFQSRRPNTSFCFLDIRSPGLGDTAMYLCATSKGTANYNEQFFGPGTRLTVL.